This note documents a single TCR beta chain sequence. The antigen is not known. These data are taken from a study of T cells after posttransplantation cyclophosphamide. Broader study findings: Recipient CMV seropositivity and CMV reactivation strongly tracked TRB clonality. Donor-recipient repertoire similarity was low at 1-2 months, rising over year one.

The protocol was immunoSEQ multiplex PCR, while the TCRdb copy is restricted to in-frame clones and leaves out a portion. The table lists 15,000 to 20,000 clones, 92% of them singletons. A marrow graft followed busulfan-fludarabine conditioning, with cyclophosphamide on days +3 and +4. Germline V gene lookup returns CDR1 SQVTM and CDR2 ANQGSEA. Trimming took 3 bases from V and 13 from J, leaving 12 bases between them. CDR3 size: 10 residues. The TCR originated in a male patient aged 55 to 69 who received an allogeneic stem cell transplant from a related donor and was CMV-positive. A share of the T cells may be of graft donor origin. This specimen consisted of CD4+ T cells sorted from blood, obtained after allogeneic stem cell transplant with posttransplant cyclophosphamide. The chain has TRBV29-1 and TRBJ1-2; tentatively, D is TRBD1 (5 bases). CDR3 protein: CSVDVGRITF. The CDR3 DNA follows: TGCAGCGTTGATGTGGGGCGAATCACCTTC.